At least ten counts were recorded for the clone carrying this T cell receptor (beta chain). Its cognate antigen is unknown. This entry is derived from a study of T-cell reconstitution after alpha-beta-depleted transplantation in children. The ends were cut back, 7 bases at V and 6 bases at J, with 12 bases in the middle. The length of the CDR3 is 12 residues. Researchers prepared the TCRbeta library using unique molecular identifiers, the study reports. TCRdb passed the PCR reads through MiXCR, listing each CDR3 protein once. Of about 300,000 distinct CDR3 sequences in the sample, about 9.5% are singletons; the top ten hold less than 9%. General study results and limits: Expanded graft clones numbering several hundred reportedly gave rise to alpha-beta T cells about two months after transplant. T-cell counts and diversity were attributed mostly to newly produced T cells one year after transplant.

The chain has TRBV12-3 or TRBV12-4 and TRBJ1-1; D call uncertain. The clonotype was recovered from a boy in the first two years of life with acute myeloid leukemia, due to receive a stem cell transplant. The sequenced sample was PBMCs, obtained before TCRalphabeta/CD19-depleted stem cell transplant. The CDR3 here is CASTIGGAEAFF. CDR3 nucleotide sequence: TGTGCCAGCACCATTGGAGGAGCTGAAGCTTTCTTT.